A single sample gave rise to the 24 T cell receptor beta chains below, sequenced in a study of T cells in tuberculosis. The data were produced by immunoSEQ multiplex PCR, yet TCRdb's version contains in-frame clones alone and is incomplete. The repertoire has roughly 41,000 clones, around 93% of them found once; the top ten carry around 10%. Material for sequencing was PBMCs. These receptors were taken from a donor aged 10 to 29 with latent tuberculosis or without tuberculosis infection. Some clones in this sample may be carry-over from other donors' samples.

The CDR3 DNA reads TGTGCCAGCAGTTTATGGCAGGATTCACCCCTCCACTTT. Amino acids: CASSLWQDSPLHF. The J gene is TRBJ1-6, the V gene TRBV28; D is unresolved. Germline loops: CDR1 MDHEN, CDR2 SYDVKM. This CDR3 has 13 amino acids. V was clipped by 0 bases and J by 8 bases, with 5 bases between them.

The chain is built from TRBV4-3 and TRBJ1-1; the D gene is possibly TRBD1 (5 bases). This CDR3 is 17 amino acids long. The germline V gene encodes CDR1 LGHNA and CDR2 YSLEER. The germline V and J ends were trimmed by 0 bases and 4 bases, with 18 bases remaining between them. CDR3 in amino acids: CASSQDPDQGKGTEAFF. DNA for the CDR3: TGCGCCAGCAGCCAAGACCCAGATCAGGGAAAAGGCACTGAAGCTTTCTTT.

The rearrangement joins TRBV9 to TRBJ1-2, with D unclear. The V gene's germline CDR1 is SGDLS and CDR2 YYNGEE. The ends were cut back, 4 bases at V and 8 bases at J, with 12 bases in the middle. The CDR3 has 12 amino acids. Here the CDR3 DNA reads TGTGCCAGCAGCCCCTGGCTAGGAGGCTACACCTTC. Its protein product is CASSPWLGGYTF.

J is TRBJ1-2 and V is TRBV19; 7 nucleotides agree with TRBD1. This CDR3 spans 15 amino acids. CDR1 is LNHDA and CDR2 is SQIVND in the germline V gene (reference sequence). The J segment lost 6 bases and the V segment lost 1 base, leaving 8 bases of the junction unmatched. The CDR3 region has the DNA TGTGCCAGTAGTATAGGGAACAGGGGAAACGATGGCTACACCTTC. This encodes CASSIGNRGNDGYTF.

The chain carries TRBV18 and TRBJ1-4; a possible D gene is TRBD1 (6 bases). Germline CDR1 and CDR2: KGHSH and LQKENI. CDR3 length: 14 residues. The germline V and J ends were trimmed by 3 bases and 7 bases, with 12 bases remaining between them. The CDR3 DNA sequence: TGTGCCAGCTCACCTGACAGGTCTACTGAAAAACTGTTTTTT. Translating gives CASSPDRSTEKLFF.

The chain employs TRBV6-1 and TRBJ1-2; 7 bases are shared with TRBD1. With V trimmed by 6 bases and J by 3 bases, 4 bases remained unmatched. The germline V gene encodes CDR1 MNHNS and CDR2 SASEGT. The CDR3 covers 13 residues. CDR3 bases: TGTGCCAGCAGCTTAGACAGGGACTATGGCTACACCTTC. This encodes CASSLDRDYGYTF.

V gene TRBV2 combines with J gene TRBJ1-1, with 7 bases identical to TRBD1. The germline V gene has CDR1 SNHLY and CDR2 FYNNEI. With V trimmed by 0 bases and J by 6 bases, 7 bases remained unmatched. The CDR3 runs to 15 residues. The CDR3 loop reads CASSEAGRGRAEAFF. In DNA form, the CDR3 reads TGTGCCAGCAGTGAAGCTGGAAGGGGGCGCGCTGAAGCTTTCTTT. Looking up the rest from reference TRBV2 and TRBJ1-1 gives the full variable domain: EPEVTQTPSHQVTQMGQEVILRCVPISNHLYFYWYRQILGQKVEFLVSFYNNEISEKSEIFDDQFSVERPDGSNFTLKIRSTKLEDSAMYFCASSEAGRGRAEAFFGQGTRLTVV.

This clone appeared once. The rearrangement uses TRBV6-5 and TRBJ1-2; a weak D match, TRBD1 (5 bases). V lost 3 bases and J lost 7, with 18 bases in between. CDR3 length: 15 amino acids. The germline CDR1 and CDR2 sequences are MNHEY and SVGAGI. CDR3 protein: CASSYDWRGAGGYTF. DNA of the CDR3: TGTGCCAGCAGTTATGACTGGAGGGGCGCAGGTGGCTACACCTTC.

The J gene is TRBJ2-7, the V gene TRBV6-5, with D possibly being TRBD1 (5 bases). In germline, CDR1 is MNHEY, CDR2 SVGAGI. Trimming pared 0 bases from V and 5 bases from J, leaving 14 bases between. The CDR3 spans 15 residues. The CDR3 spells CASSYSGRVHDEQYF. The CDR3 nucleotides are TGTGCCAGCAGTTACTCGGGCAGGGTACACGACGAGCAGTACTTC.

The rearrangement links TRBV5-8 to TRBJ1-6; D is undetermined. The CDR3 consists of 16 residues. Germline CDR1 is SGHTS and CDR2 is YDEGEE. V shed 4 bases and J shed 9 bases, with 20 bases lying between them. The CDR3 spells CASSVAPVETGSPLHF. DNA for the CDR3: TGTGCCAGCAGCGTGGCTCCGGTGGAGACTGGTTCACCCCTCCACTTT. The whole variable domain, filled in from reference TRBV5-8 and TRBJ1-6, reads EAGVTQSPTHLIKTRGQQATLRCSPISGHTSVYWYQQALGLGLQFLLWYDEGEERNRGNFPPRFSGRQFPNYSSELNVNALELEDSALYLCASSVAPVETGSPLHFGNGTRLTVT.

The count of this clone is one. The chain combines TRBV5-1 with TRBJ1-6; D ambiguous. V lost 5 bases and J lost 5, with 17 bases in between. Germline V gene lookup returns CDR1 SGHRS and CDR2 YFSETQ. The CDR3 contains 16 residues. The CDR3 reads CASSLVYQENNSPLHF. CDR3 bases: TGCGCCAGCAGTCTTGTATACCAGGAAAATAATTCACCCCTCCACTTT.

CDR3 bases: TGTGCCAGCAGCCCCCCGGTGGAATACTACGAGCAGTACGTC. Its protein is CASSPPVEYYEQYV. V is TRBV7-3 and J is TRBJ2-7; D unresolved. Trimming took off 5 bases at V and 3 bases at J, with 14 bases between the two ends. Germline V gives CDR1 SGHTA, CDR2 FQGTGA. The CDR3 length is 14 residues.

The chain combines TRBV5-1 with TRBJ1-4; D may be TRBD1 (6 bases). CDR1 and CDR2 (germline): SGHRS, YFSETQ. V lost 0 bases and J 7 bases, leaving 13 bases between the germline ends. There are 15 residues in the CDR3. The CDR3, as DNA: TGCGCCAGCAGCTTGGCCACAGGGTTTAGTGAAAAACTGTTTTTT. This translates into CASSLATGFSEKLFF.

The chain has TRBV2 and TRBJ2-3, with D uncertain. Germline V gene sequence: CDR1 SNHLY, CDR2 FYNNEI. This CDR3 region has 15 residues. V was shortened by 8 bases and J by 2 bases, with 17 bases between the two germline ends. For the CDR3, the DNA is TGTGCCAGCTGCCAGGTTGAGCTCCACACAGATACGCAGTATTTT. Its translation: CASCQVELHTDTQYF.

The chain is built from TRBV19 and TRBJ2-5; the D gene is possibly TRBD2 (6 bases). Germline V gives CDR1 LNHDA, CDR2 SQIVND (reference sequence). The V end lost 7 bases, the J end lost 4 bases, and 22 bases lay between the germline ends. The CDR3 has 16 residues. The CDR3 here is CASTPGRPTRGETQYF. The CDR3 DNA reads as TGTGCCAGTACTCCCGGGAGACCCACTCGGGGAGAGACCCAGTACTTC.

This clone was detected once. This rearrangement joins TRBV6-1 to TRBJ2-5; 12 bases align to TRBD2. The V and J ends lost 0 bases and 5 bases, in that order; junction bases with no gene match: 16. CDR1 is MNHNS, CDR2 SASEGT, per germline. The length of the CDR3 is 20 residues. In nucleotides, the CDR3 is TGTGCCAGCAGTGAAGCACGTAGGGAGCTAGCGGGGGGGCCAGCCGAGACCCAGTACTTC. It encodes CASSEARRELAGGPAETQYF.

The rearrangement links TRBV5-6 to TRBJ1-1, with D possibly TRBD1 on 5 matching bases. The germline gives CDR1 SGHDT, CDR2 YYEEEE. This CDR3 is 15 amino acids long. V lost 1 base, J lost 7 bases, and 17 bases lay in between. This CDR3 reads CASSLLPDRGGEAFF. CDR3 in DNA: TGTGCCAGCAGCTTGCTTCCCGATCGGGGGGGTGAAGCTTTCTTT.

This rearrangement joins TRBV19 to TRBJ1-2, with 9 nucleotides matching TRBD1. The V gene's germline CDR1 is LNHDA and CDR2 SQIVND (reference sequence). Trimming removed 5 bases from V and 6 bases from J; junction bases left unmatched: 4. This CDR3 region has 13 residues. CDR3: CASSRDRADGYTF. The CDR3 DNA reads as TGTGCCAGTAGTCGGGACAGGGCAGATGGCTACACCTTC. Variable domain in full (rest from reference TRBV19 and TRBJ1-2): DGGITQSPKYLFRKEGQNVTLSCEQNLNHDAMYWYRQDPGQGLRLIYYSQIVNDFQKGDIAEGYSVSREKKESFPLTVTSAQKNPTAFYLCASSRDRADGYTFGSGTRLTVV.

This clone occurred once. The chain combines TRBV4-1 with TRBJ1-6, with 10 bases fitting TRBD1. Germline values: CDR1 MGHRA, CDR2 YSYEKL. The CDR3 is made up of 17 amino acids. Trimming at V came to 0 bases and at J to 6 bases, leaving 5 bases not matched to a gene. The CDR3 loop reads CASSQEGWDRGNSPLHF. The CDR3 region has the DNA TGCGCCAGCAGCCAAGAGGGTTGGGACAGGGGTAATTCACCCCTCCACTTT.

CDR3: CASSDPGQGTEAFF. CDR3 DNA sequence: TGTGCCAGCAGCGACCCCGGACAGGGGACTGAAGCTTTCTTT. The gene calls are TRBV5-6 and TRBJ1-1, with 9 bases fitting TRBD1. J was trimmed by 5 bases and V by 4 bases; bases with no gene match: 6. This CDR3 is built from 14 residues. Germline V CDR1 and CDR2: SGHDT, YYEEEE. The variable domain in full, with the rest retrieved from reference TRBV5-6 and TRBJ1-1, is DAGVTQSPTHLIKTRGQQVTLRCSPKSGHDTVSWYQQALGQGPQFIFQYYEEEERQRGNFPDRFSGHQFPNYSSELNVNALLLGDSALYLCASSDPGQGTEAFFGQGTRLTVV.

The V call is TRBV19, the J call TRBJ1-5, with unresolved D. V shed 2 bases and J shed 5 bases, with 7 bases lying between them. Germline CDR1 is LNHDA and CDR2 is SQIVND (reference sequence). This CDR3 has 13 amino acids. Here the CDR3 DNA reads TGTGCCAGTAGTATAACGGTTCATCAGCCCCAGCATTTT. Its translation: CASSITVHQPQHF.

V gene TRBV18 combines with J gene TRBJ2-5; 13 bases align to TRBD2. With V trimmed by 6 bases and J by 2 bases, 9 bases remained unmatched. Germline assignment: CDR1 KGHSH and CDR2 LQKENI. The CDR3 spans 17 residues. CDR3 residues: CASSPRGLAGLQETQYF. CDR3 sequence (DNA): TGTGCCAGCTCGCCTAGGGGACTAGCGGGGCTACAAGAGACCCAGTACTTC.

As regards this clone: Other DNA variants within this sample encode the same CDR3. The chain employs TRBV4-1 and TRBJ1-5; 8 positions agree with TRBD1. Germline CDR1 reads MGHRA; CDR2 reads YSYEKL. V gave up 4 bases and J gave up 5 bases; unmatched junction bases: 1. The CDR3 has 13 amino acids. CDR3 sequence: CASSRQGHQPQHF. Written as DNA, the CDR3 is TGCGCCAGCAGCCGACAGGGGCATCAGCCCCAGCATTTT.

The V gene is TRBV30, the J gene TRBJ1-6; D remains ambiguous. Trimming cost V 0 bases and J 10 bases, with 13 bases left between them. The length of the CDR3 is 14 residues. Germline lookup yields CDR1 GTSNPN and CDR2 SVGIG (reference sequence). The chain's CDR3 is CAWSVNTIRSPLHF. CDR3 sequence (DNA): TGTGCCTGGAGTGTTAATACTATAAGGTCACCCCTCCACTTT. The full variable domain, its missing parts supplied by reference TRBV30 and TRBJ1-6, is SQTIHQWPATLVQPVGSPLSLECTVEGTSNPNLYWYRQAAGRGLQLLFYSVGIGQISSEVPQNLSASRPQDRQFILSSKKLLLSDSGFYLCAWSVNTIRSPLHFGNGTRLTVT.